Following are 25 T cell receptor beta chains from one sample sequenced in a study of cytomegalovirus exposure and HLA in healthy donors. The repertoire was sequenced with immunoSEQ multiplex PCR; TCRdb's copy has only in-frame clones and lacks some. The sample includes just under 75,000 clones, 94% of them seen just once. Sequenced material: PBMCs. The receptor source for this set is a woman under 30 in good health and CMV-seropositive.

The chain links TRBV28 to TRBJ2-7, with D maybe TRBD2 (5 bases). Germline assignment: CDR1 MDHEN and CDR2 SYDVKM. The ends were cut back, 10 bases at V and 2 bases at J, with 15 bases in the middle. The CDR3 spans 13 residues. The CDR3 region is CATLPSGAYEQYF. The CDR3, as DNA: TGTGCCACCCTCCCGAGCGGAGCCTACGAGCAGTACTTC.

The chain employs TRBV18 and TRBJ1-1; D uncertain. The germline V gene encodes CDR1 KGHSH and CDR2 LQKENI. The length of the CDR3 is 14 residues. Trimming cost V 1 base and J 0 bases, with 6 bases left between them. The CDR3 reads CASSPRSVNTEAFF. The CDR3 DNA follows: TGTGCCAGCTCACCACGTTCTGTGAACACTGAAGCTTTCTTT.

The chain joins TRBV14 to TRBJ2-7; no clear D gene. From germline, CDR1 is SGHDN and CDR2 FVKESK. CDR3 length equals 13 residues. V was trimmed by 1 base and J by 4 bases, leaving 8 bases between them. CDR3 amino acids: CASSQGIEYEQYF. The CDR3 DNA reads TGTGCCAGCAGCCAAGGAATAGAATACGAGCAGTACTTC.

V gene TRBV6-4 combines with J gene TRBJ2-1, with D perhaps matching TRBD2 (6 bases). Trimming shortened V by 4 bases and J by 5 bases, and 12 bases separated the two germline ends. The CDR3 has 14 residues. The germline CDR1 and CDR2 sequences are MRHNA and SNTAGT. The CDR3 spells CASSAGDGHNEQFF. In DNA, the CDR3 is TGTGCCAGCAGTGCGGGGGACGGCCACAATGAGCAGTTCTTC.

DNA for the CDR3: TGCGCCAGCAGCTTGAATTTACAGTCCTACGAGCAGTACTTC. The encoded protein is CASSLNLQSYEQYF. This rearrangement joins TRBV5-1 to TRBJ2-7; D is ambiguous. Trimming removed 1 base from V and 1 base from J, with 9 bases in between. The CDR3 is 14 amino acids. Germline CDR1 and CDR2: SGHRS and YFSETQ.

This chain uses TRBV7-9 with TRBJ2-7, with 11 bases fitting TRBD1. The V gene end was trimmed by 5 bases and the J gene end by 0 bases; junction bases not matched to a gene: 6. The CDR3 loop spans 16 amino acids. The germline V gene encodes CDR1 SEHNR and CDR2 FQNEAQ (reference sequence). As DNA, the CDR3 is TGTGCCAGCAGCCCAGGGACAGGGGGTATCTCCTACGAGCAGTACTTC. Translated: CASSPGTGGISYEQYF.

The chain joins TRBV4-2 to TRBJ1-3; D possibly corresponds to TRBD1 (5 bases). CDR3 length: 15 amino acids. V gave up 0 bases and J gave up 1 base, with 7 bases separating them. Per the germline V gene, CDR1 is LGHNA and CDR2 is YNFKEQ. This chain's CDR3 is CASSQEGGSGNTIYF. In DNA, the CDR3 is TGTGCCAGCAGCCAAGAGGGGGGTTCTGGAAACACCATATATTTT.

This clone has just one count. The CDR3 sequence: CASSLDPDSYEQYF. Written as DNA, the CDR3 is TGTGCCAGCAGCTTGGATCCAGATTCCTACGAGCAGTACTTC. The rearrangement links TRBV5-5 to TRBJ2-7; no clear D gene. V gave up 0 bases and J gave up 1 base, with 8 bases separating them. The germline V gene encodes CDR1 SGHKS and CDR2 YYEKEE (reference sequence). The CDR3 is 14 residues long.

The chain carries TRBV29-1 and TRBJ2-3, with a tentative D call TRBD2 (5 bases). V was shortened by 1 base and J by 3 bases, with 14 bases between the two germline ends. Looked up from germline, CDR1 is SQVTM and CDR2 is ANQGSEA. The length of the CDR3 is 15 residues. CDR3 nucleotide sequence: TGCAGCGTTGAAGGGCAGGTCGGGATAACAGATACGCAGTATTTT. It specifies CSVEGQVGITDTQYF.

The genes are TRBV28 and TRBJ2-4; D is perhaps TRBD2 (5 bases). V lost 6 bases to trimming and J lost 1 base, with 13 bases between them. The CDR3 totals 15 residues. Per the germline V gene, CDR1 is MDHEN and CDR2 is SYDVKM. The CDR3 DNA reads as TGTGCCAGCAGCCGCGAGGGAGTCGCCAAAAACATTCAGTACTTC. This sequence encodes CASSREGVAKNIQYF.

This clone was seen a handful of times. V usage is TRBV9 and J usage is TRBJ1-6, with D maybe TRBD1 (5 bases). The V gene lost 4 bases and the J gene lost 3 bases, with 11 bases spanning the gap. The germline gives CDR1 SGDLS, CDR2 YYNGEE. The CDR3 runs 15 residues. The CDR3 DNA sequence: TGTGCCAGCAGCTTCGGGGGGGACTATAATTCACCCCTCCACTTT. Translating it yields CASSFGGDYNSPLHF.

The rearrangement joins TRBV9 to TRBJ2-7; D is unclear. V lost 0 bases to trimming and J lost 2 bases, with 12 bases between them. This CDR3 has 15 residues. Germline V gene data show CDR1 as SGDLS and CDR2 as YYNGEE. DNA for the CDR3: TGTGCCAGCAGCGTAGCTTTTGGGCCCGCCTACGAGCAGTACTTC. Protein sequence: CASSVAFGPAYEQYF.

The V and J genes are TRBV18 and TRBJ2-3; 7 nucleotides line up with TRBD2. Germline assignment: CDR1 KGHSH and CDR2 LQKENI. CDR3 length equals 15 residues. Germline trimming cut 3 bases from V and 6 bases from J; bases unmatched to any gene: 9. CDR3 region: CASSPQAGTRDTQYF. The CDR3 nucleotides read TGTGCCAGCTCACCCCAAGCGGGGACGAGGGATACGCAGTATTTT.

The gene calls are TRBV7-9 and TRBJ1-3, with D perhaps matching TRBD1 (5 bases). This CDR3 spans 18 amino acids. CDR1 and CDR2 (germline): SEHNR, FQNEAQ (reference sequence). Trimming took 0 bases from V and 4 from J, leaving 19 bases between them. CDR3 DNA: TGTGCCAGCAGCTTAGCGGCCCCGCGCTTTCAGGGAGGAAACACCATATATTTT. Translation: CASSLAAPRFQGGNTIYF.

The sample holds one count of this clone. At one boundary the junction diverges from the germline segment, which might be a read error. Different DNA sequences within this sample yield the same CDR3. The gene calls are TRBV6-5 and TRBJ1-5, with D tentatively TRBD1 (6 bases). The CDR3 runs 15 residues. Germline CDR1 MNHEY, CDR2 SVGAGI. The CDR3 reads CASSLTGNSNQPQHF. The CDR3 DNA reads as TGTGCCAGCAGTCTTACAGGGAATAGCAATCAGCCCCAACATTTT.

This clone was counted once. The CDR3 protein is CASSRDREIQPQHF. In nucleotides, the CDR3 is TGTGCCAGCAGTCGAGACAGGGAGATTCAGCCCCAGCATTTT. This rearrangement joins TRBV7-8 to TRBJ1-5; 7 nucleotides align to TRBD1. After removal of 6 bases from V and 6 bases from J, the junction contained 8 bases not matched to a gene. Germline CDR1 SGHVS, CDR2 FQNEAQ. The CDR3 length is 14 residues.

This clone was detected once. The V gene is TRBV27, the J gene TRBJ1-1; D is ambiguous. The V end lost 6 bases, the J end lost 1 base, and 15 bases lay between the germline ends. Germline V lookup: CDR1 MNHEY, CDR2 SMNVEV (reference sequence). The CDR3 has 15 residues. The CDR3 protein is CASSLSDTRNTEAFF. DNA for the CDR3: TGTGCCAGCAGCCTTTCCGATACAAGGAACACTGAAGCTTTCTTT.

The rearrangement joins TRBV28 to TRBJ2-7; 10 nucleotides match TRBD1. The CDR3 extends over 13 amino acids. V shed 8 bases and J 3 bases; nucleotides not matched to a gene: 4. Germline V gene sequence: CDR1 MDHEN, CDR2 SYDVKM. In nucleotides, the CDR3 is TGTGCCAGCGACCGGGACAGGGGCTACGAGCAGTACTTC. This sequence encodes CASDRDRGYEQYF.

This clone was seen a few times. The rearrangement uses TRBV18 and TRBJ2-2; D gene unclear. The V gene's germline CDR1 is KGHSH and CDR2 LQKENI. This CDR3 is 13 amino acids long. Trimming took off 3 bases at V and 4 bases at J, with 6 bases between the two ends. The CDR3 reads CASSPARTGELFF. CDR3 nucleotides: TGTGCCAGCTCACCGGCCCGCACCGGGGAGCTGTTTTTT. Full variable domain (remainder filled in from reference TRBV18 and TRBJ2-2): NAGVMQNPRHLVRRRGQEARLRCSPMKGHSHVYWYRQLPEEGLKFMVYLQKENIIDESGMPKERFSAEFPKEGPSILRIQQVVRGDSAAYFCASSPARTGELFFGEGSRLTVL.

Details on this clone: This sample includes further DNA sequences coding for the same CDR3. The chain has TRBV6-5 and TRBJ2-7, with a possible D match to TRBD1 (5 bases). Trimming pared 0 bases from V and 3 bases from J, leaving 9 bases between. The CDR3 spans 14 residues. Germline V gives CDR1 MNHEY, CDR2 SVGAGI. CDR3: CASSYSGQGYEQYF. DNA for the CDR3: TGTGCCAGCAGTTACTCAGGGCAGGGCTACGAGCAGTACTTC.

The CDR3 spells CASSSYTQASSGNTIYF. CDR3 coding DNA: TGTGCCAGCAGCTCGTACACTCAGGCTTCCTCTGGAAACACCATATATTTT. The rearrangement links TRBV7-9 to TRBJ1-3, with D uncertain. Deletions cut 4 bases from V and 0 bases from J, with 16 bases between. Germline CDR1 is SEHNR and CDR2 is FQNEAQ (reference sequence). The CDR3 loop spans 17 amino acids.

The DNA for the CDR3 is TGTGCCACCAGCGGTTCCAGGGTAGTCTACGAGCAGTACTTC. This gives the protein CATSGSRVVYEQYF. The rearrangement links TRBV15 to TRBJ2-7, with D maybe TRBD1 (5 bases). This CDR3 has 14 amino acids. Germline-derived CDR1 and CDR2 are LNHNV and YYDKDF (reference sequence). V lost 5 bases and J 3 bases, leaving 14 bases between the germline ends.

The V call is TRBV18, the J call TRBJ1-3; 8 nucleotides align to TRBD1. The CDR3 covers 15 residues. V shed 1 base and J 5 bases; nucleotides not matched to a gene: 4. Looked up from germline, CDR1 is KGHSH and CDR2 is LQKENI. The chain's CDR3 is CASSPQTGARNTIYF. CDR3 nucleotides: TGTGCCAGCTCACCACAGACAGGGGCCAGAAACACCATATATTTT.

The chain recombines TRBV7-9 with TRBJ1-4; 10 bases line up with TRBD1. V gave up 3 bases and J gave up 8 bases; unmatched junction bases: 6. This CDR3 contains 15 residues. In germline, CDR1 is SEHNR, CDR2 FQNEAQ (reference sequence). The CDR3 sequence is CASSFAGTGEEKLFF. Written as DNA, the CDR3 is TGTGCCAGCAGCTTCGCCGGGACAGGGGAAGAAAAACTGTTTTTT.

V and J are TRBV28 and TRBJ1-4; a weak D match, TRBD1 (5 bases). CDR3 length equals 12 residues. V lost 6 bases, J lost 11 bases, and 13 bases lay in between. Germline CDR1 MDHEN, CDR2 SYDVKM. CDR3 DNA: TGTGCCAGCAGCACCCAGCGGGGGAAACTGTTTTTT. Translating it yields CASSTQRGKLFF.